One and the same sample provided the 17 T cell receptor beta chains below, sequenced in a study of blood T cells in healthy people across ages. With a J-beta primer mix and a sample-barcoded 5' primer, a second PCR ran about 6 to 11 cycles. TCRdb reprocessed the 5' RACE reads with MiXCR, giving one entry per CDR3 protein. Among roughly 500,000 distinct CDR3 sequences listed, about 26% were seen once. The material sequenced was blood. The receptors stem from a woman in her seventies in good health.

The chain links TRBV3-1 to TRBJ2-1, with 8 bases that match TRBD2. CDR3 length: 17 amino acids. Trimming removed 0 bases from V and 4 bases from J; junction bases left unmatched: 8. Germline V gene sequence: CDR1 LGHDT, CDR2 YNNKEL (reference sequence). The DNA of the CDR3 is TGTGCCAGCAGCCAAGAATACGGGGGGGCCCTTTACAATGAGCAGTTCTTC. The encoded protein is CASSQEYGGALYNEQFF.

In its sample, this clonotype was seen many times. For the CDR3, the DNA is TGTGCCAGCAGCCAAAGCCCCGGAGTGAATTCACCCCTCCACTTT. It is translated as CASSQSPGVNSPLHF. The rearrangement joins TRBV7-3 to TRBJ1-6, with D uncertain. Germline lookup yields CDR1 SGHTA and CDR2 FQGTGA. The CDR3 sequence is 15 residues long. Deletions cut 5 bases from V and 7 bases from J, with 15 bases between.

This clonotype was observed at least ten times. One end of the junction does not line up with germline, which may come from a read error. The rearrangement uses TRBV7-7 and TRBJ2-3, with no clear D. CDR1 SSHAT and CDR2 FNYEAQ come from the germline V gene (reference sequence). The CDR3 is 13 amino acids. The CDR3 sequence: CASSSNFFDTQYF. Here the CDR3 DNA reads TGTGCTAGCAGCTCCAATTTCTTCGATACGCAGTATTTT.

The chain's CDR3 is CSARDTGTGANTEAFF. The CDR3 DNA reads as TGCAGTGCTAGAGATACGGGGACAGGGGCGAACACTGAAGCTTTCTTT. The rearrangement joins TRBV20-1 to TRBJ1-1, with 10 positions matching TRBD1. V shed 0 bases, J shed 1 base, and the junction held 5 bases outside the gene matches. The CDR3 runs 16 residues. CDR1 is DFQATT and CDR2 is SNEGSKA in the germline V gene (reference sequence).

CDR3 sequence (DNA): TGCGCCAGCAGCTTGGTTTCTCCTAGAACAGATACGCAGTATTTT. It codes for CASSLVSPRTDTQYF. The rearrangement links TRBV5-1 to TRBJ2-3; unclear D gene. Trimming took 0 bases from V and 3 from J, leaving 11 bases between them. The CDR3 spans 15 residues. From germline, CDR1 is SGHRS and CDR2 YFSETQ. The whole variable domain, remainder taken from reference TRBV5-1 and TRBJ2-3, is KAGVTQTPRYLIKTRGQQVTLSCSPISGHRSVSWYQQTPGQGLQFLFEYFSETQRNKGNFPGRFSGRQFSNSRSEMNVSTLELGDSALYLCASSLVSPRTDTQYFGPGTRLTVL.

This chain uses TRBV12-3 or TRBV12-4 with TRBJ1-4; TRBD1 is a possible D gene (6 bases). Trimming pared 4 bases from V and 10 bases from J, leaving 13 bases between. The CDR3 runs 13 residues. The DNA of the CDR3 is TGTGCCAGCAGTTCCCCTATACAGGGAAAACTGTTTTTT. Translated, it gives CASSSPIQGKLFF.

On this clonotype itself: One junction end disagrees with the germline gene, perhaps due to a read error. The J gene is TRBJ2-5, the V gene TRBV7-3; 8 nucleotides line up with TRBD1. Per germline, CDR1 SGHTA and CDR2 FQGTGA. The CDR3 covers 15 residues. The CDR3 spells CAGSLQGQGQETQYF. The CDR3, as DNA: TGTGCCGGCAGCTTACAAGGACAGGGACAAGAGACCCAGTACTTC.

This clonotype was detected a few times. The rearrangement uses TRBV12-3 or TRBV12-4 and TRBJ1-2; 9 bases are a match to TRBD1. V lost 1 base to trimming and J lost 5 bases; unmatched junction nucleotides: 8. CDR3 length: 16 amino acids. This chain's CDR3 is CASSLGVGQGNYGYTF. CDR3 nucleotide sequence: TGTGCCAGCAGTTTAGGAGTAGGACAGGGGAATTATGGCTACACCTTC.

V usage is TRBV5-1 and J usage is TRBJ2-3; D gene ambiguous. Trimming removed 0 bases from V and 6 bases from J, with 8 bases in between. Germline lookup yields CDR1 SGHRS and CDR2 YFSETQ. The CDR3 is 13 amino acids. CDR3 bases: TGCGCCAGCAGCTTGGATGGTGGGGATACGCAGTATTTT. Protein: CASSLDGGDTQYF.

A few counts support this clonotype. V and J are TRBV11-2 and TRBJ1-1, with D uncertain. Germline-derived CDR1 and CDR2 are SGHAT and FQNNGV. V gave up 1 base and J gave up 1 base, with 7 bases separating them. The CDR3 spans 14 residues. CDR3: CASSLASGNTEAFF. The DNA of the CDR3 is TGTGCCAGCAGCTTAGCGTCCGGGAACACTGAAGCTTTCTTT.

The chain carries TRBV18 and TRBJ2-6; the D is unclear. The CDR3 runs to 17 residues. Trimming removed 1 base at V and 0 bases at J, with 10 bases between. The germline CDR1 and CDR2 sequences are KGHSH and LQKENI. This CDR3 is CASSPRLVSSGANVLTF. The CDR3 DNA reads TGTGCCAGCTCACCACGGTTAGTTTCCTCTGGGGCCAACGTCCTGACTTTC.

This sequence joins TRBV29-1 and TRBJ1-2; no definite D call. CDR3 length: 12 residues. The germline gives CDR1 SQVTM, CDR2 ANQGSEA. Trimming removed 0 bases at V and 1 base at J, with 3 bases between. The CDR3 spells CSVEEGNYGYTF. As DNA, the CDR3 is TGCAGCGTTGAAGAGGGTAACTATGGCTACACCTTC.

This clonotype has a count of ten or more. V and J are TRBV12-3 or TRBV12-4 and TRBJ2-3; D call uncertain. V lost 6 bases and J 2 bases, leaving 12 bases between the germline ends. The CDR3 length is 14 residues. CDR3: CASSQEPNTDTQYF. The CDR3 region has the DNA TGTGCCAGCAGCCAAGAACCAAACACAGATACGCAGTATTTT.

This clonotype was seen just once. The chain employs TRBV3-1 and TRBJ2-5, with D perhaps TRBD2 (5 bases). With the DNA end fitting TRBJ2-1 better, the J assignment may be wrong. There are 13 residues in the CDR3. Germline lookup yields CDR1 LGHDT and CDR2 YNNKEL (reference sequence). In DNA, the CDR3 is TGTGCCAGCGGAGTCCTATTCGGGGATGAGCAGTTCTTC. Its translation is CASGVLFGDEQFF.

This clonotype has only one observation. The rearrangement joins TRBV20-1 to TRBJ1-2; 7 nucleotides align to TRBD1. The CDR3 extends over 12 amino acids. V was clipped by 0 bases and J by 7 bases; unmatched bases: 2. Germline assignment: CDR1 DFQATT and CDR2 SNEGSKA (reference sequence). The CDR3 coding sequence is TGCAGTGCTAGAGATCAGGGGGTTGGCTACACCTTC. Protein product: CSARDQGVGYTF.

This clonotype appeared a few times. The chain combines TRBV5-1 with TRBJ2-5; 7 positions match TRBD1. The J call could be wrong; TRBJ2-7 is a better fit for the DNA end. Germline CDR1 reads SGHRS; CDR2 reads YFSETQ. CDR3 length equals 14 residues. Here the CDR3 reads CASSFTGATYEQYF. CDR3 nucleotide sequence: TGCGCCAGCAGCTTCACAGGGGCGACCTACGAGCAGTACTTC.

Only a few counts were recorded for this clonotype. The chain has TRBV7-2 and TRBJ1-5; TRBD1 agrees at 10 bases. CDR1 and CDR2 (germline): SGHTA, FQGNSA. Trimming took 5 bases from V and 2 from J; bases not matched to a gene: 9. The CDR3 is 17 amino acids. CDR3 bases: TGTGCCAGCAGCGCGCCGGGACAGGGGTTGGGCAATCAGCCCCAGCATTTT. Translating gives CASSAPGQGLGNQPQHF.